This T cell receptor beta chain was profiled in a study of regulatory T cells in long-lasting Graves disease. Of note for this clonotype: Antigen: not known.

Study results and limitations: Among samples with persistent disease, TRBV28, TRBJ1-2 and TRBJ2-5 were favored.

Germline CDR1 reads WNHNN; CDR2 reads SYGVQD (reference sequence). This CDR3 has 18 residues. V shed 3 bases and J shed 0 bases, with 15 bases lying between them. Time point of the sample: newly diagnosed GD, antithyroid drugs for less than 3 months. From RNA extracted from PBMCs, the TCR library was made. Sequencing libraries for TCR beta were prepared with iRepertoire HTBI primers and Arm-PCR of CDR3 regions. In the authors' workflow: The samples yielded 62 TRBV and about 15 TRBJ segments. One entry per CDR3 protein results from TCRdb running MiXCR on the multiplex PCR reads. The V and J calls were not made by the authors but by TCRdb's processing. Of under 450,000 distinct CDR3 sequences in the sample, about an eighth were seen once. The sample also formed part of further work on T cells in Graves' hyperthyroidism and ophthalmopathy. This second study notes: An initial round of RT-PCR targeting the TCR CDR3 relied on the HTBI primer set.

Sequences were derived from peripheral blood mononuclear cells (PBMCs), sampled at new diagnosis, from a patient treated with antithyroid drugs. This chain joins TRBV10-1 and TRBJ2-6, with D hard to call. The sequence derives from a woman aged 18-29 years with Graves disease. The CDR3 DNA is TGCGCCAGCAGTGACCTCGCCACTGACTTCTCTGGGGCCAACGTCCTGACTTTC. Its translation: CASSDLATDFSGANVLTF.